This entry lists 4 T cell receptor beta chains sequenced from one sample in a study of human T cells and chemical hapten exposure. The time point is: pre-sensitization, week 0. Treatment here: therapeutic diphenylcyclopropenone sensitization with weekly scalp DPC. TCRdb re-analysed the RACE reads in MiXCR, keeping a single row per CDR3 protein. Of around 330,000 distinct CDR3 sequences in the sample, approximately 5% are singletons; the top ten hold about 8.7%. Sequencing was performed on whole blood, taken in connection with sensitization to the hapten diphenylcyclopropenone (DPC). Receptors were obtained from a woman aged 18 to 35 with alopecia areata. Some clones in this sample may be carry-over from other donors' samples.

The chain employs TRBV24-1 and TRBJ1-6, with D perhaps matching TRBD1 (6 bases). With 4 bases removed from V and 14 bases from J, the gap between germline ends came to 14 bases. The CDR3 covers 13 residues. Germline V lookup: CDR1 KGHDR, CDR2 SFDVKD. DNA for the CDR3: TGTGCCACCAGTGAAGAGGGGGGAAGGGCCCTCCACTTT. This encodes CATSEEGGRALHF.

The table lists this clonotype with many counts. The V call is TRBV12-3 or TRBV12-4, the J call TRBJ1-1; unclear D gene. Trimming left V 2 bases short and J 0 bases short, with 7 bases between. This CDR3 comprises 14 residues. The CDR3 reads CASSLIGMNTEAFF. The CDR3 DNA is TGTGCCAGCAGTTTAATCGGTATGAACACTGAAGCTTTCTTT.

The rearrangement links TRBV12-3 or TRBV12-4 to TRBJ2-7, with D hard to call. The CDR3 loop spans 14 amino acids. V lost 2 bases, J lost 1 base, and 9 bases lay in between. The CDR3 protein is CASSLSGESYEQYF. CDR3 bases: TGTGCCAGCAGTTTATCAGGCGAATCCTACGAGCAGTACTTC.

The sample holds many counts of this clonotype. The chain is built from TRBV18 and TRBJ1-1; D perhaps matches TRBD1 (5 bases). V lost 1 base, J lost 13 bases, and 16 bases lay in between. This CDR3 has 13 residues. The germline CDR1 and CDR2 sequences are KGHSH and LQKENI. For the CDR3, the DNA is TGTGCCAGCTCACCACGGGATCAGGGAGGCTATTTCTTT. Its translation: CASSPRDQGGYFF.